This entry describes one T cell receptor beta chain. Its matching antigen is unknown. This entry comes from a study of T cell responses to AZD1222 COVID-19 vaccine. Study conclusions and caveats: Only a handful of AZD1222 recipients tested seropositive at baseline.

This CDR3 is built from 15 residues. Germline CDR1 and CDR2: MNHEY and SMNVEV (reference sequence). Trimming cost V 8 bases and J 7 bases; bases outside gene matches: 8. Sequencing was performed with immunoSEQ multiplex PCR; in TCRdb, only in-frame clones are kept and a portion is missing. The sample lists under 200,000 clones, 94% occurring once. The chain links TRBV27 to TRBJ2-1, with 13 bases matching TRBD2. This specimen was peripheral blood, taken on day 0 of AZD1222 vaccination. This sequence was found in an adult in good health. In DNA form, the CDR3 reads TGTGCCAGCTGGCGACTAGCGGGAGGTGTTAATGAGCAGTTCTTC. Translating gives CASWRLAGGVNEQFF.